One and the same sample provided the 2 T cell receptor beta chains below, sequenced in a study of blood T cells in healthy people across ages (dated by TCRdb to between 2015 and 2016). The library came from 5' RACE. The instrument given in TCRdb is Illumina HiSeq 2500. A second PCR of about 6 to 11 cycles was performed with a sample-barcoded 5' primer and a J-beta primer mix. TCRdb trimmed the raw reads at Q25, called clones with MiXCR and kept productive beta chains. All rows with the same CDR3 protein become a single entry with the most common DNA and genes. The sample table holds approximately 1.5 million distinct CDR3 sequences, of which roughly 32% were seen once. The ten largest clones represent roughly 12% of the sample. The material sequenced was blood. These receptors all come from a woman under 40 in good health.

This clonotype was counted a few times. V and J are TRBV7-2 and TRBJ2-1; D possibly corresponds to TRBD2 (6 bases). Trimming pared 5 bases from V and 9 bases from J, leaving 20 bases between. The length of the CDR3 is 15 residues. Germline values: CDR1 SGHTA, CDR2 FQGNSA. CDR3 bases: TGTGCCAGCAGCCCCAGCGGGTTGGGGGTGGGTGAGCAGTTCTTC. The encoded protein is CASSPSGLGVGEQFF.

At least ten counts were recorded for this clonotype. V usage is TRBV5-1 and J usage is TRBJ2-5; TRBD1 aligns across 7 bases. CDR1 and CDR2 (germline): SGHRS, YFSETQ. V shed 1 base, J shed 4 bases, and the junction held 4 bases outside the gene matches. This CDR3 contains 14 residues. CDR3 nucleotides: TGCGCCAGCAGCTTGCAGGGGGTTAGAGAGACCCAGTACTTC. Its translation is CASSLQGVRETQYF.